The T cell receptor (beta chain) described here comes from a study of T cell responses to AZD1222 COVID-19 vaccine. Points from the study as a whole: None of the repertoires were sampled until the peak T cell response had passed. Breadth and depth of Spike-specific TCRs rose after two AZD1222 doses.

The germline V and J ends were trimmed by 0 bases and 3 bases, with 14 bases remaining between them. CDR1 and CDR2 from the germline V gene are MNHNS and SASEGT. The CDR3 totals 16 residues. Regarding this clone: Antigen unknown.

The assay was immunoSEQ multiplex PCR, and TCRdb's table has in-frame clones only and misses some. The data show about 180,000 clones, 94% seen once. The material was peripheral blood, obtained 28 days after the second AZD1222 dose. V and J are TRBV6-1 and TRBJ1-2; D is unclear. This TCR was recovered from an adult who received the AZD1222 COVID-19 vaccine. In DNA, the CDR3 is TGTGCCAGCAGTGAAGCTTTGGCCCTACCGGACTATGGCTACACCTTC. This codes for CASSEALALPDYGYTF.